The entry below gives a single T cell receptor (beta chain) sequence along with its context. The assay was immunoSEQ multiplex PCR, and TCRdb's table has in-frame clones only and misses some. The table lists 50,000 to 65,000 clones, over 85% of them singletons. The sample is drawn from a study of T cell changes during pregnancy in multiple sclerosis. The CDR3 length is 16 residues. V dropped 4 bases and J dropped 0 bases, with 13 bases sitting between them. In germline, CDR1 is LGHNA, CDR2 YSLEER. Sequenced here: CD8+ T cells from peripheral blood mononuclear cells, sampled before pregnancy. The clonotype comes from a female donor with multiple sclerosis, enrolled in a pregnancy study. The J gene is TRBJ2-1, the V gene TRBV4-3, with no clear D. Written as DNA, the CDR3 is TGCGCCAGCAGCCTTCAGTGGCCGGGCTCCTACAATGAGCAGTTCTTC. This sequence encodes CASSLQWPGSYNEQFF.